This is a list of T cell receptor beta chains from one sample in a study of OX40 agonist ivuxolimab in advanced cancers. Here immunoSEQ multiplex PCR was the method, and the copy in TCRdb shows in-frame clones only, minus some. The sample carries 50,000 to 75,000 clones, roughly 89% recorded once. The sequencing here drew on CD4+ or CD8+ T cells sorted from blood, taken in a trial of the OX40 agonist ivuxolimab. These TCRs come from an adult with an advanced solid tumor such as melanoma, head and neck, liver or kidney cancer. The conserved cysteine and the conserved F or W are not part of the CDR3 here. A D gene is named only where the DNA matches it firmly. Not every row has a clone size; where given, it reads once, few, many or a size class.

TRBV27	TRBD1	NA	TRBJ2-5	ASSFLLFMDREKETQY
TRBV29-1	NA	NA	TRBJ2-1	SVNQRGSYNEQF
TRBV28	NA	NA	TRBJ1-2	ASSADSNYGYT
TRBV27	NA	NA	TRBJ2-7	ASCPLGRSSYEQY
TRBV2	NA	NA	TRBJ1-1	ASSGTALAAF
TRBV11-2	TRBD2	NA	TRBJ2-1	ASSPTGGSGGSYNEQF
TRBV10-3	NA	NA	TRBJ1-1	AIRDTGNTEAF
TRBV5-1	NA	NA	TRBJ2-4	ASMLGGIAKNIQY
TRBV6-6	NA	NA	TRBJ1-1	ASSYRGIINTEAF
TRBV29-1	NA	NA	TRBJ2-3	SVEVYDTQY
TRBV14	TRBD2	NA	TRBJ2-1	ARKSGTSGSRSYNEQF
TRBV10-1	NA	NA	TRBJ2-3	ASSDPGSTDTQY
TRBV28	TRBD1	NA	TRBJ1-4	ASSAPGQGPKLF
TRBV12-5	NA	NA	TRBJ1-1	ASGLGRYGGGMNTEAF
TRBV11-3	NA	NA	TRBJ2-3	ASSFRTVTDTQY
TRBV2	NA	NA	TRBJ1-2	AGKTGGHYGYT
TRBV5-8	NA	few	TRBJ1-5	ASSGGYSNQPQH
TRBV18	NA	NA	TRBJ2-1	ASSPRGNSYNEQF
TRBV6-1	TRBD1	NA	TRBJ1-2	ASSGQGTGGYT
TRBV30	NA	few	TRBJ1-1	ACSAGGLRILNTEAF
TRBV9	NA	NA	TRBJ1-3	ASSVEGGPGNTIY
TRBV11-3	NA	NA	TRBJ2-2	ASSFEGPAGELF
TRBV5-4	NA	NA	TRBJ2-7	ASSSPGPAYEQY
TRBV5-6	NA	NA	TRBJ2-6	ASTLRGTGANVLT
TRBV2	TRBD2	once	TRBJ2-3	ASSPAAGRSGDTQY
TRBV27	NA	NA	TRBJ1-2	ASSTRLPVVYGYT
TRBV5-1	TRBD2	NA	TRBJ2-2	ASSTRTSGRSNLNTGELF
TRBV15	TRBD1	NA	TRBJ2-6	ATSRDPQGALGGANVLT